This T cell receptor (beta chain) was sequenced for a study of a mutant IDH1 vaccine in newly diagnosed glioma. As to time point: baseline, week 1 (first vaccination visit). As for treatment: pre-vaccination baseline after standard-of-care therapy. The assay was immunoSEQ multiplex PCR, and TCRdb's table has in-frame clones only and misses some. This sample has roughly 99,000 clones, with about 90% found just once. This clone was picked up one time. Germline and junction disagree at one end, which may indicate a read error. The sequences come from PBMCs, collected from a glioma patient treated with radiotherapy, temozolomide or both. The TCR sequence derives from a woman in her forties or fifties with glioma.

CDR3 protein: CASSLIPTGELFF. CDR3 coding DNA: TGTGCTAGCAGCTTAATCCCCACCGGGGAGCTGTTTTTT. The chain links TRBV7-7 to TRBJ2-2; D call uncertain. CDR3 length: 13 amino acids. CDR1 and CDR2 from the germline V gene are SSHAT and FNYEAQ (reference sequence).